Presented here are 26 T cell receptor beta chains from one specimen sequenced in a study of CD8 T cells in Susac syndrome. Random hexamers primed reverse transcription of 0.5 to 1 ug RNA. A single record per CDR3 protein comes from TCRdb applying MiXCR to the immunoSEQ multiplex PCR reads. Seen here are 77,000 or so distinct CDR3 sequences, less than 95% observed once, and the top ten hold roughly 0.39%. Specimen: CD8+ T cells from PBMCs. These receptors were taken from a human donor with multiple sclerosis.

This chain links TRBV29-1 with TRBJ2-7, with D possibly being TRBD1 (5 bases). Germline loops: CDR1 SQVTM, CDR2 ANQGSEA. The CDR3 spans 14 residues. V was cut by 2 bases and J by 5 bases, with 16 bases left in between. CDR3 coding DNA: TGCAGCGTTGAAACCCGGGCAGGGTGGAACGAGCAGTACTTC. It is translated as CSVETRAGWNEQYF.

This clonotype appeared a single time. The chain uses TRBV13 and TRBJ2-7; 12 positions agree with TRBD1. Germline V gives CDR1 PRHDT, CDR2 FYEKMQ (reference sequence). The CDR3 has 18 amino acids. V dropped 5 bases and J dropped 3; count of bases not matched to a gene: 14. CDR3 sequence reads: CASSHRDRGLSGGYEQYF. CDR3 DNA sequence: TGTGCCAGCAGCCACCGGGACAGGGGGCTTTCAGGCGGCTACGAGCAGTACTTC.

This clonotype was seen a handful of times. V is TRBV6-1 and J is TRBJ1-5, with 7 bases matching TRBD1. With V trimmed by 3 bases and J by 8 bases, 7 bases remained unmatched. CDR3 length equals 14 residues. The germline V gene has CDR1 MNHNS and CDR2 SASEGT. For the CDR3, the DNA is TGTGCCAGCAGTGAGACAGGGAGCTATGAGCCCCAGCATTTT. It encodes CASSETGSYEPQHF.

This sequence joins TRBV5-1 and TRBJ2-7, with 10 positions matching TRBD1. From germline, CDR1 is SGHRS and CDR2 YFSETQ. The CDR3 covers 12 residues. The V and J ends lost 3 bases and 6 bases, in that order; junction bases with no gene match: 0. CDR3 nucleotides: TGCGCCAGCAGCTGGACAGGGGGCGAGCAGTACTTC. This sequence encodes CASSWTGGEQYF.

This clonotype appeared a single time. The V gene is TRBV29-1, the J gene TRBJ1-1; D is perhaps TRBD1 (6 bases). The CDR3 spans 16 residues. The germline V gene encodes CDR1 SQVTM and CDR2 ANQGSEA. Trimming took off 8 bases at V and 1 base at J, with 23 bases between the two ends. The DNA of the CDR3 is TGCAGCCCCGCAATATTTCAGGGGAAAGGGAACACTGAAGCTTTCTTT. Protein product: CSPAIFQGKGNTEAFF.

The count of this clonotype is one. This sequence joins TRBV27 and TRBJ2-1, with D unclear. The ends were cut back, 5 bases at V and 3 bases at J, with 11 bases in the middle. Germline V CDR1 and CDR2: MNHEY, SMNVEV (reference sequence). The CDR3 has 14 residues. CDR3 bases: TGTGCCAGCAGTGAACGACCGATCTACAATGAGCAGTTCTTC. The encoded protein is CASSERPIYNEQFF.

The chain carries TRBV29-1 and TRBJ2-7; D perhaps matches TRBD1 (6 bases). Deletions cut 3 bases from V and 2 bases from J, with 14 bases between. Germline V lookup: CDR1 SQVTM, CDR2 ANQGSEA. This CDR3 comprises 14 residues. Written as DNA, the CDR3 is TGCAGCGTTGAGGGACACAATGGGGCCTACGAGCAGTACTTC. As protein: CSVEGHNGAYEQYF.

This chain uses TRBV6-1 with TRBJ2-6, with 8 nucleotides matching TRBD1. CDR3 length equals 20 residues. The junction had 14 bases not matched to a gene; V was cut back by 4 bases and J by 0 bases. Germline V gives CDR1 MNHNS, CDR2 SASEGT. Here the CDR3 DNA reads TGTGCCAGCAGTGTGCCAATTTCCGGGACAGGCAACTCTGGGGCCAACGTCCTGACTTTC. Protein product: CASSVPISGTGNSGANVLTF.

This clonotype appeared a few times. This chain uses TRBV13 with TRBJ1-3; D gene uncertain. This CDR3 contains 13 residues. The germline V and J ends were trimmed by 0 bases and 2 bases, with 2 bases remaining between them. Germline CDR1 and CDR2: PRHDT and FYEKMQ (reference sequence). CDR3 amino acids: CASSLGAGNTIYF. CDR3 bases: TGTGCCAGCAGCTTAGGGGCTGGAAACACCATATATTTT.

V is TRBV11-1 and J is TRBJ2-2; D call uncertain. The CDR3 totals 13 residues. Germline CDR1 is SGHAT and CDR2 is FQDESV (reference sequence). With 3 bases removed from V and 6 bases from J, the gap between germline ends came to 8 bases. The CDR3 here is CASSFGPAGELFF. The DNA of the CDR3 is TGTGCCAGCAGCTTCGGCCCAGCCGGGGAGCTGTTTTTT.

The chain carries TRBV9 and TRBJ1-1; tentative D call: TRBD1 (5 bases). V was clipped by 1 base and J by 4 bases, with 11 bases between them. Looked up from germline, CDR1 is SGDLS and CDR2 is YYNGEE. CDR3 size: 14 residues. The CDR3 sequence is CASSVRDRGTEAFF. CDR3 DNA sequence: TGTGCCAGCAGCGTAAGGGACCGGGGCACTGAAGCTTTCTTT.

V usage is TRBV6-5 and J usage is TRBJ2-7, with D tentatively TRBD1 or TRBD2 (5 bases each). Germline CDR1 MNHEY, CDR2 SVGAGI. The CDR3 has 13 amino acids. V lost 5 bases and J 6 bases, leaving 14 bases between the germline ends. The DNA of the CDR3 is TGTGCCAGCAGTCCTTGGGACGGCTCCGAGCAGTACTTC. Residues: CASSPWDGSEQYF.

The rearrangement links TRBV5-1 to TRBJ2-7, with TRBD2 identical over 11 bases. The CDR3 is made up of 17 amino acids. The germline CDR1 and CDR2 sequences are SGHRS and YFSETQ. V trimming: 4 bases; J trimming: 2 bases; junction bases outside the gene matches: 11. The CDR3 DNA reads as TGCGCCAGCAGCCGGCACTCGGGACTAGCGGTCCCCTACGAGCAGTACTTC. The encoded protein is CASSRHSGLAVPYEQYF.

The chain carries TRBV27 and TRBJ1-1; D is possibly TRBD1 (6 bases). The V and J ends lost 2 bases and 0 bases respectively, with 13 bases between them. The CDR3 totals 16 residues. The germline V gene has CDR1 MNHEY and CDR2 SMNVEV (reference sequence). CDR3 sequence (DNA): TGTGCCAGCAGTTTAAACTCAGGGGAAATGAACACTGAAGCTTTCTTT. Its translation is CASSLNSGEMNTEAFF.

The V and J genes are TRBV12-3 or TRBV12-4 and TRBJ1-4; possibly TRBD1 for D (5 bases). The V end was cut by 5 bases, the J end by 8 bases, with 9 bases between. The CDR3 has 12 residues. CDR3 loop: CASSPPGEKLFF. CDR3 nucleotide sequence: TGTGCCAGCAGTCCCCCAGGGGAAAAACTGTTTTTT.

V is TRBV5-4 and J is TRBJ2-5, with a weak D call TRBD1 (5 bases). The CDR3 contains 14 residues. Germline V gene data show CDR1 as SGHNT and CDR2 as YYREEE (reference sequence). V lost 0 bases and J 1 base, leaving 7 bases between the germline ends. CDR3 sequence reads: CASSLEGAQETQYF. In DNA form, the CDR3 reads TGTGCCAGCAGCTTGGAAGGGGCCCAAGAGACCCAGTACTTC.

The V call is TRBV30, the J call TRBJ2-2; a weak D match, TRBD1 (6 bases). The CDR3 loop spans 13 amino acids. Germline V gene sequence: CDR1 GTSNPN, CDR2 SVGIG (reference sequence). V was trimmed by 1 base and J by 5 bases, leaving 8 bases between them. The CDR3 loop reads CAWSEDRTGELFF. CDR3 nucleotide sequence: TGTGCCTGGAGTGAAGACAGGACCGGGGAGCTGTTTTTT.

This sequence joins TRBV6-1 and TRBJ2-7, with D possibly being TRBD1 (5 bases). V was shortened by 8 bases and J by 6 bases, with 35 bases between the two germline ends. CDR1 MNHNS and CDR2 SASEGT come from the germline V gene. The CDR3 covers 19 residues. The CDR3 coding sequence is TGTGCCAGCCTAACCTTCGACAGCCCGAAGATACAATTTTTCGGCGAGCAGTACTTC. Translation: CASLTFDSPKIQFFGEQYF.

CDR3 protein: CASSLSLGTEAFF. DNA of the CDR3: TGTGCCAGCAGCTTATCCCTCGGCACTGAAGCTTTCTTT. The chain links TRBV7-3 to TRBJ1-1; no firm D call. The length of the CDR3 is 13 residues. The V gene's germline CDR1 is SGHTA and CDR2 FQGTGA. Trimming stripped 2 bases from V and 4 bases from J, with 8 bases between.

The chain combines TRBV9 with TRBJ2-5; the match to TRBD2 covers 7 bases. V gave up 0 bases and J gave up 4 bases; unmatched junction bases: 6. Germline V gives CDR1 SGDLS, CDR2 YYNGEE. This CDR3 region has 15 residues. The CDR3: CASSVAGGEGETQYF. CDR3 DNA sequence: TGTGCCAGCAGCGTAGCGGGGGGTGAAGGAGAGACCCAGTACTTC. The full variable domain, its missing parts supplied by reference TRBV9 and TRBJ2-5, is DSGVTQTPKHLITATGQRVTLRCSPRSGDLSVYWYQQSLDQGLQFLIQYYNGEERAKGNILERFSAQQFPDLHSELNLSSLELGDSALYFCASSVAGGEGETQYFGPGTRLLVL.

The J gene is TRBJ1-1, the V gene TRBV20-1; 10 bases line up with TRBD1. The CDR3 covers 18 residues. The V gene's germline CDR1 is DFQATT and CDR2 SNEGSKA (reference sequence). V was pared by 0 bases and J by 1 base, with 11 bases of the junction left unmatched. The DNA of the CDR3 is TGCAGTGCTAGAGATCGGCTCGACAGGGGGCGTCGGAACACTGAAGCTTTCTTT. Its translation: CSARDRLDRGRRNTEAFF.

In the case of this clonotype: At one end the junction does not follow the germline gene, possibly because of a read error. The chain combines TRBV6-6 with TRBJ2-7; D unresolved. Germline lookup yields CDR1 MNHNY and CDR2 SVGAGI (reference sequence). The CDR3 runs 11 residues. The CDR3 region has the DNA TGTGCCAGCACAGAATCCGGCGAGCACTACTTC. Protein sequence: CASTESGEHYF.

CDR3 sequence: CPTGRLNYGYTF. The CDR3 nucleotides read TGTCCGACCGGGAGACTAAACTATGGCTACACCTTC. The chain employs TRBV2 and TRBJ1-2; D uncertain. The CDR3 is 12 residues long. CDR1 SNHLY and CDR2 FYNNEI come from the germline V gene. Drawing the rest from reference TRBV2 and TRBJ1-2, the complete variable domain is EPEVTQTPSHQVTQMGQEVILRCVPISNHLYFYWYRQILGQKVEFLVSFYNNEISEKSEIFDDQFSVERPDGSNFTLKIRSTKLEDSAMYFCPTGRLNYGYTFGSGTRLTVV.

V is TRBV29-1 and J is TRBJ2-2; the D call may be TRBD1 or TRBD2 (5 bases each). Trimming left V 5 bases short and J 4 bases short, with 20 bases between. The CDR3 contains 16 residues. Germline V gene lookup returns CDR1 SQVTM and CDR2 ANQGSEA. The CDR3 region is CSVLRSGQDGTGELFF. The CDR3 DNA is TGCAGCGTTCTTAGGTCGGGGCAGGATGGCACCGGGGAGCTGTTTTTT.

CDR3 residues: CASSGLGGTSGANVLTF. Here the CDR3 DNA reads TGTGCCAGCAGCGGCCTTGGGGGCACCTCTGGGGCCAACGTCCTGACTTTC. The chain employs TRBV9 and TRBJ2-6; TRBD1 might be the D (6 bases). Germline CDR1 and CDR2: SGDLS and YYNGEE. The CDR3 loop spans 17 amino acids. V lost 3 bases, J lost 0 bases, and 13 bases lay in between.

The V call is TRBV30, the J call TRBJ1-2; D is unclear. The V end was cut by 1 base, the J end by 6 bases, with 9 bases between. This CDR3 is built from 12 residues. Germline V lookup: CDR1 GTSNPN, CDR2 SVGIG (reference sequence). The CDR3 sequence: CAWSAPGDGYTF. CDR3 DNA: TGTGCCTGGAGTGCCCCCGGGGATGGCTACACCTTC. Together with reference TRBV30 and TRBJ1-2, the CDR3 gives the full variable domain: SQTIHQWPATLVQPVGSPLSLECTVEGTSNPNLYWYRQAAGRGLQLLFYSVGIGQISSEVPQNLSASRPQDRQFILSSKKLLLSDSGFYLCAWSAPGDGYTFGSGTRLTVV.